These 26 T cell receptor beta chains share one sample of origin, sequenced in a study of blood T cells in healthy people across ages. A second about 7 to 12 cycle PCR used barcoded and J-beta primers. TCRdb passed the 5' RACE reads through MiXCR, listing each CDR3 protein once. The sample consists of hundreds of thousands of distinct CDR3 sequences, around 43% of them appearing once. Material for sequencing was blood. Every receptor here comes from a man older than 75 in good health.

J is TRBJ1-4 and V is TRBV7-9; 7 nucleotides match TRBD1. Germline CDR1 is SEHNR and CDR2 is FQNEAQ (reference sequence). This CDR3 spans 15 amino acids. V lost 2 bases and J lost 7; bases outside the gene matches: 7. This chain's CDR3 is CASSLSGGTVEKLFF. The CDR3 bases are TGTGCCAGCAGCTTATCGGGGGGGACAGTTGAAAAACTGTTTTTT.

This clonotype was detected only a few times. The chain links TRBV28 to TRBJ2-3, with D perhaps assigned TRBD1 or TRBD2 (5 bases each). Per the germline V gene, CDR1 is MDHEN and CDR2 is SYDVKM. The CDR3 is 16 amino acids. Trimming stripped 6 bases from V and 1 base from J, with 17 bases between. The CDR3 here is CASSSVGESGTDTQYF. The CDR3 DNA sequence: TGTGCCAGCAGCAGCGTGGGGGAAAGTGGCACAGATACGCAGTATTTT.

This clonotype has ten or more counts. V is TRBV7-9 and J is TRBJ1-4, with 7 bases aligning to TRBD1. The CDR3 sequence is 14 residues long. Trimming at V came to 5 bases and at J to 3 bases, leaving 3 bases not matched to a gene. Looked up from germline, CDR1 is SEHNR and CDR2 is FQNEAQ (reference sequence). CDR3 loop: CASSPGTANEKLFF. The CDR3 DNA follows: TGTGCCAGCAGCCCAGGGACAGCTAATGAAAAACTGTTTTTT.

The rearrangement joins TRBV28 to TRBJ1-5; TRBD1 might be the D (6 bases). The CDR3 has 14 residues. Germline V gives CDR1 MDHEN, CDR2 SYDVKM. The V end was cut by 5 bases, the J end by 5 bases, with 13 bases between. In nucleotides, the CDR3 is TGTGCCAGCAGTACTCAGGGGACCTATCAGCCCCAGCATTTT. Translating gives CASSTQGTYQPQHF. Drawing the rest from reference TRBV28 and TRBJ1-5, the complete variable domain is DVKVTQSSRYLVKRTGEKVFLECVQDMDHENMFWYRQDPGLGLRLIYFSYDVKMKEKGDIPEGYSVSREKKERFSLILESASTNQTSMYLCASSTQGTYQPQHFGDGTRLSIL.

The J gene is TRBJ2-1, the V gene TRBV20-1; 10 nucleotides line up with TRBD2. The CDR3 spans 14 residues. The trim removed 2 bases at V and 6 bases at J, leaving 4 bases unmatched. Germline-derived CDR1 and CDR2 are DFQATT and SNEGSKA (reference sequence). CDR3 bases: TGCAGTGCTAGATTTGGGACTAGCGCCAATGAGCAGTTCTTC. It codes for CSARFGTSANEQFF.

The chain joins TRBV20-1 to TRBJ1-4; D uncertain. The germline CDR1 and CDR2 sequences are DFQATT and SNEGSKA (reference sequence). V shed 1 base and J shed 8 bases, with 8 bases lying between them. This CDR3 is built from 12 residues. The CDR3: CSARVANEKLFF. CDR3 DNA: TGCAGTGCTAGAGTGGCCAACGAAAAACTGTTTTTT.

The chain is built from TRBV13 and TRBJ2-7; no firm D call. CDR3 length: 15 residues. Germline V CDR1 and CDR2: PRHDT, FYEKMQ (reference sequence). Trimming took off 4 bases at V and 8 bases at J, with 21 bases between the two ends. CDR3 loop: CASSSSGYSQLQQYF. In DNA, the CDR3 is TGTGCCAGCAGCTCTTCCGGGTACTCCCAGCTGCAGCAGTACTTC.

V gene TRBV24-1 combines with J gene TRBJ2-2; unclear D gene. The germline gives CDR1 KGHDR, CDR2 SFDVKD. The CDR3 length is 16 residues. Trimming removed 4 bases at V and 5 bases at J, with 16 bases between. The CDR3 nucleotides are TGTGCCACCAGTGACCCACGTGGCGTGGGGACCGGGGAGCTGTTTTTT. Amino acid sequence: CATSDPRGVGTGELFF.

The genes are TRBV24-1 and TRBJ2-5; D is uncertain. Trimming stripped 4 bases from V and 5 bases from J, with 7 bases between. The CDR3 is 12 amino acids. Germline V CDR1 and CDR2: KGHDR, SFDVKD. The CDR3 DNA reads TGTGCCACCAGTGACTCGTCGGAGACCCAGTACTTC. The encoded protein is CATSDSSETQYF.

The chain employs TRBV7-2 and TRBJ2-1, with D hard to call. The V and J ends lost 4 bases and 3 bases respectively, with 19 bases between them. There are 17 residues in the CDR3. Germline values: CDR1 SGHTA, CDR2 FQGNSA. The CDR3 loop is CASSSAVIGRHYNEQFF. CDR3 in DNA: TGTGCCAGCAGCTCGGCGGTAATAGGCCGCCACTACAATGAGCAGTTCTTC. Combining the CDR3 with reference TRBV7-2 and TRBJ2-1 gives the whole variable domain GAGVSQSPSNKVTEKGKDVELRCDPISGHTALYWYRQSLGQGLEFLIYFQGNSAPDKSGLPSDRFSAERTGGSVSTLTIQRTQQEDSAVYLCASSSAVIGRHYNEQFFGPGTRLTVL.

V is TRBV7-2 and J is TRBJ2-1; TRBD2 agrees at 8 bases. This CDR3 has 15 residues. Looked up from germline, CDR1 is SGHTA and CDR2 is FQGNSA. V gave up 8 bases and J gave up 3 bases; unmatched junction bases: 9. The CDR3, as DNA: TGTGCCAGCGCAATCATAGCGGGGAACTACAATGAGCAGTTCTTC. It translates to CASAIIAGNYNEQFF.

The chain links TRBV6-2 or TRBV6-3 to TRBJ2-5, with D hard to call. The germline CDR1 and CDR2 sequences are MNHEY and SVGEGT. The CDR3 covers 12 residues. Trimming shortened V by 6 bases and J by 11 bases, and 16 bases separated the two germline ends. Here the CDR3 reads CASSPGSNKQYF. CDR3 nucleotide sequence: TGTGCCAGCAGCCCTGGGTCGAACAAGCAGTACTTC.

The chain carries TRBV7-2 and TRBJ2-2; D is possibly TRBD2 (6 bases). Between the trimmed V and J ends, which lost 5 bases and 3 bases, there was a span of 16 bases. The CDR3 is 16 residues long. The germline V gene encodes CDR1 SGHTA and CDR2 FQGNSA. DNA of the CDR3: TGTGCCAGCAGCCCCGCACCAGCGGGTCACACCGGGGAGCTGTTTTTT. This codes for CASSPAPAGHTGELFF.

To note about this clonotype: Given a much more abundant clone one base away, this may be a read error. CDR3 in DNA: TGCAGCGTTCGCAGGGGGCTCCAAGAGACCCAGTTCTTC. Amino acid sequence: CSVRRGLQETQFF. The V and J genes are TRBV29-1 and TRBJ2-5; 8 nucleotides line up with TRBD1. The end of the DNA fits TRBJ2-1 better, so the J call may be wrong. This CDR3 contains 13 residues. Germline V gene sequence: CDR1 SQVTM, CDR2 ANQGSEA.

The chain couples TRBV27 to TRBJ2-1; the D gene is possibly TRBD2 (5 bases). The CDR3 length is 16 residues. Looked up from germline, CDR1 is MNHEY and CDR2 is SMNVEV (reference sequence). V was pared by 3 bases and J by 5 bases, with 17 bases between. The CDR3 reads CASSLRSGLHNNEQFF. CDR3 sequence (DNA): TGTGCCAGCAGTTTGCGGTCAGGACTTCACAACAATGAGCAGTTCTTC.

This clonotype was seen more than once but under ten times. V usage is TRBV5-1 and J usage is TRBJ2-1, with 8 bases matching TRBD1. After removal of 2 bases from V and 5 bases from J, the junction contained 9 bases not matched to a gene. The CDR3 spans 16 residues. The germline gives CDR1 SGHRS, CDR2 YFSETQ. In DNA form, the CDR3 reads TGCGCCAGCAGCTTAACCGCAGGGGGCGCACACAATGAGCAGTTCTTC. It is translated as CASSLTAGGAHNEQFF.

In this sample, this clonotype turned up a few times. The chain carries TRBV4-2 and TRBJ2-7; D is unclear. Germline V gives CDR1 LGHNA, CDR2 YNFKEQ. The CDR3 spans 14 residues. With 1 base removed from V and 6 bases from J, the gap between germline ends came to 13 bases. The CDR3 loop is CASSQGPGYGEQYF. CDR3 DNA sequence: TGTGCCAGCAGCCAAGGTCCGGGCTATGGCGAGCAGTACTTC.

This clonotype has more than one count but fewer than ten. This chain connects TRBV4-3 to TRBJ1-2; D may be TRBD1 (6 bases). There are 15 residues in the CDR3. V was trimmed by 0 bases and J by 4 bases, leaving 12 bases between them. Looked up from germline, CDR1 is LGHNA and CDR2 is YSLEER. CDR3 loop: CASSQDTGRGYGYTF. For the CDR3, the DNA is TGCGCCAGCAGCCAAGATACAGGGCGGGGCTATGGCTACACCTTC.

This sequence joins TRBV29-1 and TRBJ2-7; 7 nucleotides agree with TRBD1. The trim removed 6 bases at V and 0 bases at J, leaving 8 bases unmatched. The CDR3 totals 14 residues. The germline V gene has CDR1 SQVTM and CDR2 ANQGSEA. CDR3 in DNA: TGCAGCGTCGACACAGGGGCCCTCTCCTACGAGCAGTACTTC. This sequence encodes CSVDTGALSYEQYF.

This clonotype was observed at least ten times. The chain links TRBV4-2 to TRBJ2-5, with 7 bases fitting TRBD1. V lost 3 bases, J lost 2 bases, and 3 bases stayed unmatched. There are 14 residues in the CDR3. Per the germline V gene, CDR1 is LGHNA and CDR2 is YNFKEQ. CDR3 protein: CASSQGQLQETQYF. CDR3 in DNA: TGTGCCAGCAGCCAGGGACAGTTACAAGAGACCCAGTACTTC.

This clonotype was picked up a small number of times. V and J are TRBV7-2 and TRBJ1-6, with TRBD1 identical over 10 bases. V gave up 4 bases and J gave up 7 bases; unmatched junction bases: 10. The CDR3 totals 17 residues. Germline assignment: CDR1 SGHTA and CDR2 FQGNSA. CDR3 loop: CASSSRDRGITNSPLHF. CDR3 in DNA: TGTGCCAGCAGCTCCCGGGACAGGGGCATAACGAATTCACCCCTCCACTTT.

The chain is built from TRBV28 and TRBJ1-2; no definite D call. The CDR3 extends over 14 amino acids. Germline values: CDR1 MDHEN, CDR2 SYDVKM. Trimming shortened V by 6 bases and J by 0 bases, and 11 bases separated the two germline ends. CDR3 sequence (DNA): TGTGCCAGCAGCCACAGTAGTTCTAACTATGGCTACACCTTC. Its protein product is CASSHSSSNYGYTF.

The chain employs TRBV29-1 and TRBJ2-1, with D possibly being TRBD2 (7 bases). In germline, CDR1 is SQVTM, CDR2 ANQGSEA. The V gene lost 4 bases and the J gene lost 1 base, with 20 bases spanning the gap. There are 17 residues in the CDR3. The CDR3 coding sequence is TGCAGCGTTGTCCCCCTCCGAGGGAGGGGGTCCTACAATGAGCAGTTCTTC. As protein: CSVVPLRGRGSYNEQFF.

The chain couples TRBV18 to TRBJ2-7; 7 bases match TRBD1. CDR1 and CDR2 from the germline V gene are KGHSH and LQKENI. J gave up 3 bases and V 6 bases, and 5 bases lay outside the gene matches. The CDR3 covers 13 residues. In DNA form, the CDR3 reads TGTGCCAGCTCCCAGGGACAGAACTACGAGCAGTACTTC. It encodes CASSQGQNYEQYF.

J is TRBJ2-7 and V is TRBV25-1, with a weak D call TRBD2 (6 bases). Germline assignment: CDR1 MGHDK and CDR2 SYGVNS. Trimming pared 2 bases from V and 4 bases from J, leaving 12 bases between. CDR3 length: 14 amino acids. The CDR3 loop reads CASSEGGNPYEQYF. As DNA, the CDR3 is TGTGCCAGCAGTGAAGGGGGGAACCCATACGAGCAGTACTTC.

This clonotype was detected a few times. The chain carries TRBV5-1 and TRBJ2-7; D is perhaps TRBD2 (6 bases). Germline V lookup: CDR1 SGHRS, CDR2 YFSETQ. The CDR3 length is 15 residues. The ends were cut back, 0 bases at V and 2 bases at J, with 12 bases in the middle. This chain's CDR3 is CASSLVGAGTYEQYF. CDR3 nucleotides: TGCGCCAGCAGCTTGGTTGGCGCGGGAACCTACGAGCAGTACTTC. Full variable domain (outside the CDR3, taken from reference TRBV5-1 and TRBJ2-7): KAGVTQTPRYLIKTRGQQVTLSCSPISGHRSVSWYQQTPGQGLQFLFEYFSETQRNKGNFPGRFSGRQFSNSRSEMNVSTLELGDSALYLCASSLVGAGTYEQYFGPGTRLTVT.